One TCR beta chain is described in this entry. Its antigen is unknown. These data belong to a study of graft-versus-host responses after intestinal transplantation. At the level of the study: Each patient got anti-thymocyte globulin induction, then tacrolimus and steroids for approximately three years. Study-level results: GvH clonotypes were identified within recipient marrow, with a subset emerging first in ileum or blood. Early declines in HvG clones that occurred post-transplant were associated with peak circulating GvH clone levels.

Repertoires were generated with immunoSEQ multiplex PCR, while TCRdb's copy carries only in-frame clones and drops some. The sample carries tens of thousands of clones, around 91% recorded once. Germline-derived CDR1 and CDR2 are MDHEN and SYDVKM. V dropped 3 bases and J dropped 5 bases, with 11 bases sitting between them. This CDR3 has 14 amino acids. The chain links TRBV28 to TRBJ1-5; D is undetermined. This sample comprised PBMCs, obtained 118 days after intestinal transplantation. The receptor comes from a human patient who received an intestinal transplant, so some T cells may come from the graft donor. In DNA form, the CDR3 reads TGTGCCAGCAGTTTTCAGGAGGAACATCAGCCCCAGCATTTT. Its translation is CASSFQEEHQPQHF.